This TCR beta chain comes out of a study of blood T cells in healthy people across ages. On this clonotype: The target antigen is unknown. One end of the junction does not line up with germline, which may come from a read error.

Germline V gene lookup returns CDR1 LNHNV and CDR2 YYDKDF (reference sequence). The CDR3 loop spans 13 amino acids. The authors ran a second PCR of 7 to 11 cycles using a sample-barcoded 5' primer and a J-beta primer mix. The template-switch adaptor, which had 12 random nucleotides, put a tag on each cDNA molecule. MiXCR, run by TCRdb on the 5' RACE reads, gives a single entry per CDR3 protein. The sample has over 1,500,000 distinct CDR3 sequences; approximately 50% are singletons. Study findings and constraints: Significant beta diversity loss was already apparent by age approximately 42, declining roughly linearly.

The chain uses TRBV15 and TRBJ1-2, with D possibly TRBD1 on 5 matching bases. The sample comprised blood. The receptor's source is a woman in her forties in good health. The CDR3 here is CAASRDRGDGYTF. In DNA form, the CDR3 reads TGTGCCGCCAGCAGGGACCGGGGAGATGGCTACACCTTC. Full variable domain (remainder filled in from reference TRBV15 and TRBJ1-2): DAMVIQNPRYQVTQFGKPVTLSCSQTLNHNVMYWYQQKSSQAPKLLFHYYDKDFNNEADTPDNFQSRRPNTSFCFLDIRSPGLGDTAMYLCAASRDRGDGYTFGSGTRLTVV.